Detailed here is one T cell receptor (beta chain). The data originate from a study of blood T cell repertoires in COVID-19. Background on the study: COVID-19 samples from acute and convalescent phases originated in the United States, Italy and Spain. Sources were T cells, B-cell-depleted T cells, or PBMCs; the material itself was cDNA or gDNA.

Original handling: For nucleated cells, counts were estimated from reference gene primer amplification. The assay was immunoSEQ multiplex PCR, and TCRdb's table has in-frame clones only and misses some. The V and J calls and the clone size are those of that table, but D and trimming were determined from the DNA. The sample includes 150,000 or so clones, 85% to 90% of them seen just once. This CDR3 comprises 15 residues. The V gene's germline CDR1 is GTSNPN and CDR2 SVGIG (reference sequence). Trimming stripped 5 bases from V and 2 bases from J, with 16 bases between. The specimen was peripheral blood. V usage is TRBV30 and J usage is TRBJ1-3, with D perhaps TRBD1 (6 bases). The clonotype was recovered from a man between 45 and 60 years old with active or convalescent COVID-19. The DNA of the CDR3 is TGTGCCTGGGGTATTCCGTGGGACACTGGAAACACCATATATTTT. Residues: CAWGIPWDTGNTIYF.